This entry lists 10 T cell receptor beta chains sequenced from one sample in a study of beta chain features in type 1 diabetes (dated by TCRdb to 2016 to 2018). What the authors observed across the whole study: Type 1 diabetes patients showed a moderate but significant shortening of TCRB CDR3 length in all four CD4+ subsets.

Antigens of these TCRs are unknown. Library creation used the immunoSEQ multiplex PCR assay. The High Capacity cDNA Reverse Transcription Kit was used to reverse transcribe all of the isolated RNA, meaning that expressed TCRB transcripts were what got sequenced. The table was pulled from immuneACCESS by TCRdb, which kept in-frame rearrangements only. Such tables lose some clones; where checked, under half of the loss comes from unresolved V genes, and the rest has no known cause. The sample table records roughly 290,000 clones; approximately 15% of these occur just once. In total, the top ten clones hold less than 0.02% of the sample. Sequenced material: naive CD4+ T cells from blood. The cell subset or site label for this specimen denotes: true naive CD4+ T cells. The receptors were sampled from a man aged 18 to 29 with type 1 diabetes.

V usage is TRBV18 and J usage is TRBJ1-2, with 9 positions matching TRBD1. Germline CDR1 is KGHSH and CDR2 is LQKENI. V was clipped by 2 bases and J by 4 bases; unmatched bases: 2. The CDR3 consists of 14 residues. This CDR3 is CASSPEDRGYGYTF. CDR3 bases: TGTGCCAGCTCACCAGAGGACAGGGGCTATGGCTACACCTTC. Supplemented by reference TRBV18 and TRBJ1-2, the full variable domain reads NAGVMQNPRHLVRRRGQEARLRCSPMKGHSHVYWYRQLPEEGLKFMVYLQKENIIDESGMPKERFSAEFPKEGPSILRIQQVVRGDSAAYFCASSPEDRGYGYTFGSGTRLTVV.

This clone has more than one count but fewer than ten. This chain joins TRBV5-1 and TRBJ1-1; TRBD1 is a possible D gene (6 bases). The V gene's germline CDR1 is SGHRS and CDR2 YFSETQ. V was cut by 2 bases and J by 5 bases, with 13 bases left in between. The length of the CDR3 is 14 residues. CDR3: CASSLPGVLTEAFF. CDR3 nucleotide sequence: TGCGCCAGCAGCTTACCAGGGGTTTTAACTGAAGCTTTCTTT. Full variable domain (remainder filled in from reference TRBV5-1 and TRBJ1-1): KAGVTQTPRYLIKTRGQQVTLSCSPISGHRSVSWYQQTPGQGLQFLFEYFSETQRNKGNFPGRFSGRQFSNSRSEMNVSTLELGDSALYLCASSLPGVLTEAFFGQGTRLTVV.

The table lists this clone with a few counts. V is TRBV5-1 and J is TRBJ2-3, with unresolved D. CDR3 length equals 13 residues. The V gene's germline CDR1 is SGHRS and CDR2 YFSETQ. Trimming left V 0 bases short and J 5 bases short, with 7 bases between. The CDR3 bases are TGCGCCAGCAGCTTGGATCGGGTAGATACGCAGTATTTT. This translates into CASSLDRVDTQYF.

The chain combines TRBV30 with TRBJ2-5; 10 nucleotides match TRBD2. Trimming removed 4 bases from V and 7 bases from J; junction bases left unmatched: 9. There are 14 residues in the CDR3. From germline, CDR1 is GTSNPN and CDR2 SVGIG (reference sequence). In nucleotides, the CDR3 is TGTGCCTGGAAAAAGCGGGAGGGCTCCCCGACCCAGTACTTC. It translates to CAWKKREGSPTQYF.

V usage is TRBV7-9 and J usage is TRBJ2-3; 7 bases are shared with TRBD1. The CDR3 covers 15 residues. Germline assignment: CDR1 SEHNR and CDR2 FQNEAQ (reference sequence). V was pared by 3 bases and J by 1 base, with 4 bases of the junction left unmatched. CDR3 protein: CASSLQGVGTDTQYF. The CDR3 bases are TGTGCCAGCAGCTTGCAGGGGGTTGGCACAGATACGCAGTATTTT.

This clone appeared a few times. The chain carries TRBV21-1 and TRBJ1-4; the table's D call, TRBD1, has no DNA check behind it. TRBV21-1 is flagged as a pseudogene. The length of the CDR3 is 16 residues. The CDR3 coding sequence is TGTGCCAGCAGCAAAGGGCCGTCCGCAACTAATGAAAAACTGTTTTTT. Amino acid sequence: CASSKGPSATNEKLFF.

CDR3 coding DNA: TGCAGCGTTGAGGCATTCACCGGGACTGAAGCTTTCTTT. Translating it yields CSVEAFTGTEAFF. The chain links TRBV29-1 to TRBJ1-1; no firm D call. The CDR3 contains 13 residues. V lost 3 bases and J lost 5, with 13 bases in between. CDR1 is SQVTM, CDR2 ANQGSEA, per germline.

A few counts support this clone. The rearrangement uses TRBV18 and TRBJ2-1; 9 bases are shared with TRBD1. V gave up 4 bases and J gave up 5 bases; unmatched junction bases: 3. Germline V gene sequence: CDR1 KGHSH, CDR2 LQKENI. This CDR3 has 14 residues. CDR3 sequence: CASSRGQGHNEQFF. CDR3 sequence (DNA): TGTGCCAGCTCACGTGGACAGGGGCACAATGAGCAGTTCTTC.

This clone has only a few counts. The CDR3 DNA follows: TGCGCCAGCAGCTTGTGGGCAGGGGCGGAAGCTTTCTTT. It encodes CASSLWAGAEAFF. The gene calls are TRBV5-1 and TRBJ1-1; tentatively, D is TRBD1 (6 bases). Trimming left V 1 base short and J 8 bases short, with 12 bases between. The CDR3 runs 13 residues. Germline loops: CDR1 SGHRS, CDR2 YFSETQ.

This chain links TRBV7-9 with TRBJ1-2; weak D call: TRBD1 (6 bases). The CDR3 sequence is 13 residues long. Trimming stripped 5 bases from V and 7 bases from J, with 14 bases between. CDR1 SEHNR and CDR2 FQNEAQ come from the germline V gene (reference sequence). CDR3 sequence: CASSPQGTSGYTF. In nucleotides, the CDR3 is TGTGCCAGCAGCCCACAGGGAACGAGTGGCTACACCTTC.